This TCR beta chain appears in the sequencing data of a study of prognosis after radiotherapy for stage I lung cancer. Study background: All non-small cell lung cancer patients were considered medically inoperable. Findings and caveats of the study: A determination of whether the expanded TCR clones were tumor-specific was not made. The study found lower Shannon entropy after stereotactic body radiation therapy in patients who developed distant metastases.

The sample holds many counts of this clonotype. The target antigen is unknown. This CDR3 spans 12 amino acids. Trimming cost V 6 bases and J 4 bases, with 9 bases left between them. CDR1 MNHEY and CDR2 SMNVEV come from the germline V gene (reference sequence). Amplicons of TCR beta CDR3 were generated from genomic DNA by two-round multiplex PCR. Initially, in first-round PCR, primers specific to each TRBV and TRBJ gene were used. Universal primers were what the second PCR round used. TCRdb analysed the multiplex PCR reads with MiXCR anew, one entry per CDR3 protein. This table holds around 15,000 distinct CDR3 sequences, about 17% found once.

This sequence joins TRBV27 and TRBJ1-2; D unclear. The clonotype originates from a donor aged 50 or older with non-small cell lung cancer. The specimen comprised PBMCs, sampled before or after stereotactic body radiation therapy (not recorded which). The CDR3 bases are TGTGCCAGCAGCGGGAGGACCTATGGCTACACCTTC. Protein product: CASSGRTYGYTF.